Each of the 21 T cell receptor beta chains below was sequenced from the same sample in a study of blood T cell repertoires in COVID-19. The table came from immunoSEQ multiplex PCR; TCRdb's copy has only in-frame clones and leaves some out. The sample has around 150,000 clones, roughly 87% seen once; the top ten hold 3% to 4.5%. Sequencing was performed on peripheral blood. The receptors come from a woman aged 55-75 years who had recovered from COVID-19.

The rearrangement joins TRBV29-1 to TRBJ1-1, with D perhaps matching TRBD1 (5 bases). There are 14 residues in the CDR3. CDR1 SQVTM and CDR2 ANQGSEA come from the germline V gene. V dropped 5 bases and J dropped 0 bases, with 13 bases sitting between them. The DNA of the CDR3 is TGCAGCGTTTTATCGACAGACATGAACACTGAAGCTTTCTTT. Its protein is CSVLSTDMNTEAFF.

J is TRBJ1-3 and V is TRBV6-5; 8 bases align to TRBD1. The CDR3 contains 15 residues. In germline, CDR1 is MNHEY, CDR2 SVGAGI. Germline trimming cut 7 bases from V and 0 bases from J; bases unmatched to any gene: 5. The CDR3 bases are TGTGCCAGCACTCGGGACAGGAGCTCTGGAAACACCATATATTTT. This sequence encodes CASTRDRSSGNTIYF.

This rearrangement joins TRBV27 to TRBJ1-5; D perhaps matches TRBD1 (5 bases). The CDR3 runs to 17 residues. CDR1 and CDR2 (germline): MNHEY, SMNVEV (reference sequence). Trimming shortened V by 0 bases and J by 3 bases, and 15 bases separated the two germline ends. DNA for the CDR3: TGTGCCAGCAGTTTATCCGGGGGGAGGGTCCTCAATCAGCCCCAGCATTTT. Translating gives CASSLSGGRVLNQPQHF.

V and J are TRBV5-1 and TRBJ2-7; 12 bases are shared with TRBD2. J was trimmed by 4 bases and V by 4 bases; bases with no gene match: 18. This CDR3 region has 19 residues. Germline-derived CDR1 and CDR2 are SGHRS and YFSETQ. In nucleotides, the CDR3 is TGCGCCAGCAGCAGTACTAGCGGGGGGAGCCAGGCCTGGCCATACGAGCAGTACTTC. It codes for CASSSTSGGSQAWPYEQYF.

The chain links TRBV15 to TRBJ1-6; D possibly corresponds to TRBD1 (5 bases). Germline V lookup: CDR1 LNHNV, CDR2 YYDKDF (reference sequence). This CDR3 comprises 16 residues. Trimming took off 1 base at V and 6 bases at J, with 13 bases between the two ends. The CDR3 nucleotides read TGTGCCACCAGCAGAGTCATTTTCGGGGGTAATTCACCCCTCCACTTT. This gives the protein CATSRVIFGGNSPLHF.

The rearrangement uses TRBV27 and TRBJ2-7, with a weak D call TRBD1 (6 bases). The CDR3 has 13 amino acids. The V gene lost 6 bases and the J gene lost 2 bases, with 11 bases spanning the gap. Germline CDR1 is MNHEY and CDR2 is SMNVEV (reference sequence). This CDR3 reads CASSGTNTYEQYF. The CDR3 region has the DNA TGTGCCAGCAGCGGGACAAATACCTACGAGCAGTACTTC.

This chain links TRBV6-5 with TRBJ1-1; unclear D gene. Trimming left V 2 bases short and J 1 base short, with 8 bases between. Germline V lookup: CDR1 MNHEY, CDR2 SVGAGI. This CDR3 is built from 14 residues. This CDR3 is CASSYRAGNTEAFF. For the CDR3, the DNA is TGTGCCAGCAGTTACCGGGCGGGGAACACTGAAGCTTTCTTT.

The CDR3 protein is CASSILSHGSPDTQYF. For the CDR3, the DNA is TGTGCCAGTAGTATCCTTTCCCACGGGTCCCCAGATACGCAGTATTTT. This chain links TRBV19 with TRBJ2-3; D remains ambiguous. Per the germline V gene, CDR1 is LNHDA and CDR2 is SQIVND (reference sequence). The CDR3 is 16 amino acids. V lost 3 bases, J lost 4 bases, and 17 bases lay in between.

The gene calls are TRBV28 and TRBJ2-7, with TRBD2 matching 7 bases. This CDR3 spans 15 amino acids. V lost 3 bases, J lost 2 bases, and 7 bases stayed unmatched. Germline V gene data show CDR1 as MDHEN and CDR2 as SYDVKM. CDR3 bases: TGTGCCAGCAGTTTGGGAGGGCGAGTTACCTACGAGCAGTACTTC. Translation: CASSLGGRVTYEQYF. The variable domain in full, completed from reference TRBV28 and TRBJ2-7, reads DVKVTQSSRYLVKRTGEKVFLECVQDMDHENMFWYRQDPGLGLRLIYFSYDVKMKEKGDIPEGYSVSREKKERFSLILESASTNQTSMYLCASSLGGRVTYEQYFGPGTRLTVT.

J is TRBJ2-7 and V is TRBV7-2, with a possible D match to TRBD1 (6 bases). Germline V gene sequence: CDR1 SGHTA, CDR2 FQGNSA. Trimming shortened V by 0 bases and J by 3 bases, and 12 bases separated the two germline ends. CDR3 length: 15 amino acids. The chain's CDR3 is CASSLAPGTLYEQYF. The CDR3 DNA sequence: TGTGCCAGCAGCTTAGCTCCCGGGACACTCTACGAGCAGTACTTC.

The chain uses TRBV11-2 and TRBJ2-1, with 10 bases lining up with TRBD2. This CDR3 has 15 residues. V shed 5 bases and J 2 bases; nucleotides not matched to a gene: 3. Per the germline V gene, CDR1 is SGHAT and CDR2 is FQNNGV. CDR3: CASSPGLAAYNEQFF. In DNA form, the CDR3 reads TGTGCCAGCAGCCCCGGACTAGCGGCCTACAATGAGCAGTTCTTC.

This rearrangement joins TRBV9 to TRBJ2-3, with 8 nucleotides matching TRBD2. V dropped 0 bases and J dropped 4; count of bases not matched to a gene: 7. CDR1 and CDR2 from the germline V gene are SGDLS and YYNGEE. CDR3 length: 16 residues. The CDR3 bases are TGTGCCAGCAGCGTAGCCGGGGGGGCCAGGGCAGATACGCAGTATTTT. Translating it yields CASSVAGGARADTQYF.

In DNA, the CDR3 is TGCGCCAGCAGCTTGGACAGCTTAGAAGAGACCCAGTACTTC. Protein: CASSLDSLEETQYF. The rearrangement joins TRBV5-1 to TRBJ2-5; D is unresolved. CDR1 and CDR2 from the germline V gene are SGHRS and YFSETQ. The CDR3 has 14 residues. The V gene lost 0 bases and the J gene lost 3 bases, with 9 bases spanning the gap.

The chain recombines TRBV7-9 with TRBJ2-1; D is unclear. Trimming pared 1 base from V and 6 bases from J, leaving 7 bases between. The CDR3 runs 13 residues. Per germline, CDR1 SEHNR and CDR2 FQNEAQ (reference sequence). CDR3 region: CASSLVPGNEQFF. As DNA, the CDR3 is TGTGCCAGCAGCTTAGTACCGGGCAATGAGCAGTTCTTC.

This clone was seen just once. The CDR3 DNA reads TGTGCCTGGAGTTCTAGTACAGAGACCCAGTACTTC. Translation gives CAWSSSTETQYF. The chain joins TRBV30 to TRBJ2-5; the D is unclear. Trimming removed 2 bases from V and 4 bases from J, with 8 bases in between. This CDR3 region has 12 residues. Germline values: CDR1 GTSNPN, CDR2 SVGIG (reference sequence).

The rearrangement links TRBV2 to TRBJ2-2; D perhaps matches TRBD1 (6 bases). The CDR3 runs to 15 residues. Deletions cut 9 bases from V and 0 bases from J, with 14 bases between. Germline lookup yields CDR1 SNHLY and CDR2 FYNNEI. The CDR3: CASTIEGANTGELFF. The CDR3 DNA follows: TGTGCCAGTACAATAGAGGGGGCGAACACCGGGGAGCTGTTTTTT.

This clone was seen only a few times. The V call is TRBV27, the J call TRBJ1-6, with D unresolved. The CDR3 runs 13 residues. Germline V gene sequence: CDR1 MNHEY, CDR2 SMNVEV (reference sequence). CDR3 amino acids: CATQADYNSPLHF. The DNA of the CDR3 is TGTGCTACGCAGGCAGACTATAATTCACCCCTCCACTTT.

This chain uses TRBV19 with TRBJ2-1; 11 bases fit TRBD2. There are 19 residues in the CDR3. The germline V gene encodes CDR1 LNHDA and CDR2 SQIVND (reference sequence). V lost 4 bases to trimming and J lost 5 bases; unmatched junction nucleotides: 16. The CDR3 spells CASSTASVRLAGMHNEQFF. CDR3 sequence (DNA): TGTGCCAGTAGTACCGCATCAGTTAGACTAGCGGGGATGCACAATGAGCAGTTCTTC.

This sequence joins TRBV3-1 (or the pseudogene TRBV3-2) and TRBJ1-4, with a weak D call TRBD1 (5 bases). Deletions cut 0 bases from V and 9 bases from J, with 14 bases between. The CDR3 sequence is 15 residues long. In germline, CDR1 is LGHDT, CDR2 YNNKEL (reference sequence). CDR3 region: CASSQDLGGGKKLFF. The CDR3 nucleotides are TGTGCCAGCAGCCAAGACCTGGGCGGGGGGAAAAAACTGTTTTTT.

V is TRBV3-1 (or the pseudogene TRBV3-2) and J is TRBJ2-2; 8 positions match TRBD1. Trimming removed 4 bases from V and 4 bases from J; junction bases left unmatched: 14. CDR3 length: 18 residues. Germline-derived CDR1 and CDR2 are LGHDT and YNNKEL (reference sequence). In nucleotides, the CDR3 is TGTGCCAGCAGCCCCGGACAGGGAGTGGGGTTGGCCACCGGGGAGCTGTTTTTT. Translating gives CASSPGQGVGLATGELFF.

The chain carries TRBV28 and TRBJ1-1; a possible D gene is TRBD1 (6 bases). The germline gives CDR1 MDHEN, CDR2 SYDVKM. CDR3 length: 16 amino acids. Trimming removed 5 bases from V and 1 base from J, with 17 bases in between. The CDR3: CASSLLLQGRNTEAFF. CDR3 coding DNA: TGTGCCAGCAGTCTCCTTCTCCAGGGGCGGAACACTGAAGCTTTCTTT.